This is a list of T cell receptor beta chains from one sample in a study of T cells in Graves' hyperthyroidism and ophthalmopathy. TCRdb ran MiXCR on the multiplex PCR reads and lists one entry per CDR3 protein. The sample lists about 640,000 distinct CDR3 sequences; around 21% were seen once. The sample taken for sequencing was blood. Receptors originate from a young man with Graves' ophthalmopathy. Both conserved end residues are part of each CDR3. Fields, in order: J gene, D gene, clone size, V gene, CDR3 protein, CDR3 DNA. The D gene is left open where the match is weak. Only part of the rows carry a size: once, few, many, or a class if the clone is expanded.

J: TRBJ2-2
D: .
size: .
V: TRBV28
CDR3: CASSLEGTTRTEELFF
DNA: TGTGCCAGCAGTTTAGAGGGGACAACGCGCACCGAGGAGCTGTTTTTT

J: TRBJ1-2
D: .
size: few
V: TRBV12-3/TRBV12-4
CDR3: CASRHDGSYTF
DNA: TGTGCCAGCAGACATGACGGGAGCTACACCTTC

J: TRBJ2-5
D: TRBD2
size: .
V: TRBV28
CDR3: CASSPGGRIETQYF
DNA: TGTGCCAGCAGTCCGGGGGGTCGGATTGAGACCCAGTACTTC

J: TRBJ2-4
D: TRBD1
size: .
V: TRBV24-1
CDR3: CATSLQGNIQYF
DNA: TGTGCCACCAGCTTACAGGGGAACATTCAGTACTTC

J: TRBJ2-7
D: .
size: .
V: TRBV5-6
CDR3: CASSSPSSLTSYEQYF
DNA: TGTGCCAGCAGCTCTCCAAGTTCCCTCACCTCCTACGAGCAGTACTTC

J: TRBJ2-1
D: TRBD1
size: .
V: TRBV6-1
CDR3: CASSRGQGSYNEQFF
DNA: TGTGCCAGCAGCCGAGGACAGGGCTCCTACAATGAGCAGTTCTTC

J: TRBJ1-3
D: .
size: .
V: TRBV30
CDR3: CAWSVSSGNTIYF
DNA: TGTGCCTGGAGTGTGTCCTCTGGAAACACCATATATTTT

J: TRBJ1-6
D: .
size: .
V: TRBV27
CDR3: CASSFGLTNSPLHF
DNA: TGTGCCAGCAGCTTCGGTCTAACGAATTCACCCCTCCACTTT

J: TRBJ1-2
D: TRBD1
size: many
V: TRBV2
CDR3: CASRARTGVFYGYTF
DNA: TGTGCCAGCAGGGCAAGGACAGGGGTGTTCTATGGCTACACCTTC

J: TRBJ2-4
D: TRBD2
size: few
V: TRBV6-2/TRBV6-3
CDR3: CASSKSPEAGVQYF
DNA: TGTGCCAGCAGTAAATCTCCTGAGGCGGGAGTTCAGTACTTC

J: TRBJ2-1
D: TRBD2
size: .
V: TRBV6-5
CDR3: CASSSSLTSGRQFF
DNA: TGTGCCAGCAGTTCGAGTCTGACTAGCGGGAGACAGTTCTTC

J: TRBJ1-1
D: TRBD1
size: many
V: TRBV11-2
CDR3: CASSLEAGGHNTEAFF
DNA: TGTGCCAGCAGCTTAGAGGCAGGGGGCCATAACACTGAAGCTTTCTTT

J: TRBJ2-7
D: .
size: many
V: TRBV7-9
CDR3: CASSFGSFYEQYF
DNA: TGTGCCAGCAGCTTCGGCAGCTTCTACGAGCAGTACTTC